This TCR beta chain was documented in a study of shared clonotypes between healthy human individuals. Original data processing: Filtering differed because ImmunoSEQ produced junction-only sequences that carried no quality scores. Sequencing was performed with immunoSEQ multiplex PCR; in TCRdb, only in-frame clones are kept and a portion is missing. V and J calls and clone size are those listed in that table; D and trimming were worked out from the DNA. The table has about 980,000 clones, 76% seen once. Every donor, a Caucasian adult, lived in Nashville, Tennessee. The V end lost 6 bases, the J end lost 5 bases, and 14 bases lay between the germline ends. The length of the CDR3 is 14 residues. Germline V CDR1 and CDR2: ENHRY, SYGVKD. In regard to this clone: Antigen unknown.

Study-level points and caveats: Shared clonotypes across all four donors exceeded non-shared ones in generation probability.

This chain uses TRBV10-3 with TRBJ2-1; D might be TRBD1 (6 bases). The origin of this receptor is a man aged 18-30 years in good health. What was sequenced was memory CD4+ T cells sorted from blood. Subset meaning: CD45RA-negative fraction. Here the CDR3 reads CAIRPGTNDNEQFF. The CDR3 coding sequence is TGTGCCATCAGACCCGGGACAAATGACAATGAGCAGTTCTTC.